Each of the 14 T cell receptor beta chains below was sequenced from the same sample in a study of blood T cell repertoires in COVID-19. Sequenced by immunoSEQ multiplex PCR; TCRdb stores in-frame clones only, minus some. The repertoire includes 100,000 to 150,000 clones, over 75% of them detected once, and 0.95% to 1.5% sits in the top ten. The sequenced sample consisted of peripheral blood. All receptors derive from a woman over 75 with acute or convalescent COVID-19.

The CDR3 DNA reads TGTGCCAGCAGCCTTGACAGGGTCTCAACCGGGGAGCTGTTTTTT. Encoded protein: CASSLDRVSTGELFF. V gene TRBV6-5 combines with J gene TRBJ2-2; 7 positions match TRBD1. The CDR3 spans 15 residues. V shed 6 bases and J 5 bases; nucleotides not matched to a gene: 9. Germline-derived CDR1 and CDR2 are MNHEY and SVGAGI.

This clone has a handful of counts. The CDR3 loop is CSVTGHLNTEAFF. The CDR3 DNA follows: TGCAGCGTAACGGGACACTTGAACACTGAAGCTTTCTTT. The chain combines TRBV29-1 with TRBJ1-1, with D possibly being TRBD1 (6 bases). CDR3 size: 13 residues. Trimming removed 6 bases from V and 0 bases from J, with 11 bases in between. The germline CDR1 and CDR2 sequences are SQVTM and ANQGSEA.

The chain has TRBV5-4 and TRBJ2-3, with 9 bases matching TRBD1. Germline CDR1 and CDR2: SGHNT and YYREEE (reference sequence). The CDR3 has 19 amino acids. J gave up 3 bases and V 0 bases, and 14 bases lay outside the gene matches. CDR3 residues: CASSLDPHTTGGFTDTQYF. DNA of the CDR3: TGTGCCAGCAGCTTGGATCCCCACACGACAGGGGGTTTTACAGATACGCAGTATTTT.

The V gene is TRBV7-2, the J gene TRBJ1-6; tentative D call: TRBD1 (6 bases). Germline V gene lookup returns CDR1 SGHTA and CDR2 FQGNSA. The CDR3 contains 14 residues. Trimming stripped 5 bases from V and 9 bases from J, with 14 bases between. The CDR3 nucleotides read TGTGCCAGCAGCCTCGGGGGGCTGAGTTCACCCCTCCACTTT. Its protein is CASSLGGLSSPLHF.

The sample holds a few counts of this clone. Other DNA sequences in the sample encode the same CDR3. This chain connects TRBV3-1 (or the pseudogene TRBV3-2) to TRBJ1-5, with 8 nucleotides matching TRBD1. Germline V gene data show CDR1 as LGHDT and CDR2 as YNNKEL (reference sequence). V lost 3 bases, J lost 2 bases, and 0 bases stayed unmatched. This CDR3 has 14 amino acids. The CDR3 coding sequence is TGTGCCAGCAGCCAGACAGGGGGCAATCAGCCCCAGCATTTT. Its protein is CASSQTGGNQPQHF.

This sequence joins TRBV27 and TRBJ2-2; no definite D call. V was pared by 5 bases and J by 9 bases, with 7 bases between. The CDR3 totals 11 residues. CDR1 is MNHEY and CDR2 is SMNVEV in the germline V gene (reference sequence). This CDR3 is CASSNKRELFF. Written as DNA, the CDR3 is TGTGCCAGCAGTAACAAAAGGGAGCTGTTTTTT.

This clone has only one observation. The genes are TRBV11-3 and TRBJ1-1; weak D call: TRBD1 (6 bases). The V end was cut by 1 base, the J end by 1 base, with 10 bases between. The CDR3 is made up of 15 amino acids. Germline loops: CDR1 SGHNT, CDR2 YENEEA. CDR3 DNA sequence: TGTGCCAGCAGCTTAGGAGGACAGTCGAACACTGAAGCTTTCTTT. As protein: CASSLGGQSNTEAFF.

The chain is built from TRBV6-5 and TRBJ1-5, with TRBD1 as a possible D gene (6 bases). CDR1 is MNHEY and CDR2 is SVGAGI in the germline V gene. Trimming took 4 bases from V and 4 from J, leaving 14 bases between them. The CDR3 is made up of 15 amino acids. The chain's CDR3 is CASSSTGTPNQPQHF. The DNA of the CDR3 is TGTGCCAGCAGTTCGACAGGAACACCTAATCAGCCCCAGCATTTT.

The chain is built from TRBV19 and TRBJ1-4; D ambiguous. The CDR3 runs to 15 residues. The V gene's germline CDR1 is LNHDA and CDR2 SQIVND (reference sequence). The V gene lost 3 bases and the J gene lost 4 bases, with 12 bases spanning the gap. The CDR3 DNA reads TGTGCCAGTAGTATGCTCGAGGGCTTTAATGAAAAACTGTTTTTT. Translation: CASSMLEGFNEKLFF.

The gene calls are TRBV3-1 (or the pseudogene TRBV3-2) and TRBJ1-6; D is undetermined. V gave up 5 bases and J gave up 0 bases, with 14 bases separating them. In germline, CDR1 is LGHDT, CDR2 YNNKEL (reference sequence). The CDR3 runs 17 residues. This chain's CDR3 is CASSGGGLTSYNSPLHF. In DNA, the CDR3 is TGTGCCAGCAGCGGCGGCGGCTTAACCTCCTATAATTCACCCCTCCACTTT.

The chain uses TRBV19 and TRBJ1-5; D may be TRBD1 (5 bases). Germline V CDR1 and CDR2: LNHDA, SQIVND (reference sequence). The ends were cut back, 6 bases at V and 7 bases at J, with 13 bases in the middle. The CDR3 is made up of 13 amino acids. In DNA form, the CDR3 reads TGTGCCAGTAGAAGGCAGGGAGGACAGCCCCAGCATTTT. Amino acid sequence: CASRRQGGQPQHF.

The rearrangement links TRBV20-1 to TRBJ2-7; D is possibly TRBD1 (5 bases). V dropped 6 bases and J dropped 2 bases, with 14 bases sitting between them. Germline V gives CDR1 DFQATT, CDR2 SNEGSKA (reference sequence). The CDR3 has 13 residues. Written as DNA, the CDR3 is TGCAGTGCAAGTTACCCACAGGCCTACGAGCAGTACTTC. This codes for CSASYPQAYEQYF.

The chain employs TRBV4-1 and TRBJ1-3; a weak D match, TRBD1 (5 bases). Germline CDR1 MGHRA, CDR2 YSYEKL. With 0 bases removed from V and 0 bases from J, the gap between germline ends came to 9 bases. The CDR3 runs 16 residues. The CDR3 region is CASSQEEGLSGNTIYF. In nucleotides, the CDR3 is TGCGCCAGCAGCCAAGAGGAGGGGCTCTCTGGAAACACCATATATTTT.

This clone was found once. This sequence joins TRBV5-8 and TRBJ2-3, with D unresolved. V lost 0 bases and J lost 1, with 6 bases in between. Germline CDR1 reads SGHTS; CDR2 reads YDEGEE. This CDR3 has 14 residues. The CDR3 coding sequence is TGTGCCAGCAGCTTGGACTCCGGCACAGATACGCAGTATTTT. Residues: CASSLDSGTDTQYF. The whole variable domain, filled in from reference TRBV5-8 and TRBJ2-3, reads EAGVTQSPTHLIKTRGQQATLRCSPISGHTSVYWYQQALGLGLQFLLWYDEGEERNRGNFPPRFSGRQFPNYSSELNVNALELEDSALYLCASSLDSGTDTQYFGPGTRLTVL.